The 24 T cell receptor beta chains below come from one sample, sequenced in a study of CD8+CD57+ T cells in acquired aplastic anemia. Template material for TCR beta VDJ and CDR3 profiling consisted of genomic DNA. In TCRdb, the reads were re-called with MiXCR into one record per CDR3 protein. Seen here are just over 40,000 distinct CDR3 sequences, approximately 63% observed once, and the top ten hold 45% to 75%. Sequenced patients had shown CD8+CD57+ cell expansion by flow cytometry. The sequenced material came from sorted CD4+, CD8+, or CD8+CD57+ T cells (not recorded which) from PBMCs. These receptors were collected from a human donor with aplastic anemia.

This rearrangement joins TRBV10-2 to TRBJ1-1, with D unclear. The V end lost 5 bases, the J end lost 1 base, and 11 bases lay between the germline ends. This CDR3 spans 14 amino acids. In germline, CDR1 is WSHSY, CDR2 SAAADI. The CDR3 is CASSFGRRNTEAFF. In nucleotides, the CDR3 is TGCGCCAGCAGTTTCGGGAGGAGGAACACTGAAGCTTTCTTT.

The V gene is TRBV19, the J gene TRBJ2-7, with TRBD1 identical over 8 bases. V dropped 4 bases and J dropped 4; count of bases not matched to a gene: 3. The length of the CDR3 is 13 residues. Germline V lookup: CDR1 LNHDA, CDR2 SQIVND (reference sequence). The CDR3 here is CASSTGTGYEQYF. DNA of the CDR3: TGTGCCAGTAGTACGGGGACAGGTTACGAGCAGTACTTC.

Only a few counts were recorded for this clonotype. The chain employs TRBV19 and TRBJ2-5, with 11 bases lining up with TRBD1. Germline lookup yields CDR1 LNHDA and CDR2 SQIVND (reference sequence). With 1 base clipped from V and 4 bases from J, the junction kept 2 bases outside the gene matches. The CDR3 has 15 residues. CDR3 sequence reads: CASSIGGQGAETQYF. CDR3 bases: TGTGCCAGTAGTATAGGCGGACAGGGGGCAGAGACCCAGTACTTC.

The chain is built from TRBV20-1 and TRBJ1-5, with D maybe TRBD1 (6 bases). The CDR3 loop spans 17 amino acids. Between the trimmed V and J ends, which lost 1 base and 2 bases, there was a span of 18 bases. Germline CDR1 is DFQATT and CDR2 is SNEGSKA (reference sequence). CDR3 sequence (DNA): TGCAGTGCTAGAGGTCCTACAGGGACTGGGGGCAATCAGCCCCAGCATTTT. Its protein product is CSARGPTGTGGNQPQHF.

The chain has TRBV24-1 and TRBJ2-2; D possibly corresponds to TRBD1 (5 bases). The CDR3 loop spans 13 amino acids. Trimming stripped 8 bases from V and 2 bases from J, with 8 bases between. CDR1 KGHDR and CDR2 SFDVKD come from the germline V gene. DNA of the CDR3: TGTGCCACCACCGACAGCAACACCGGGGAGCTGTTTTTT. Encoded protein: CATTDSNTGELFF.

J is TRBJ1-2 and V is TRBV10-3; D is ambiguous. V was cut by 0 bases and J by 8 bases, with 10 bases left in between. The CDR3 loop spans 13 amino acids. The V gene's germline CDR1 is ENHRY and CDR2 SYGVKD. The CDR3 coding sequence is TGTGCCATCAGTGAGTCGGTGGCTGGGGGCTACACCTTC. It codes for CAISESVAGGYTF.

The CDR3 DNA follows: TGTGCCAGCAGCTCAGGGGGCTGGGAAGCTTTCTTT. It codes for CASSSGGWEAFF. V is TRBV7-9 and J is TRBJ1-1; 8 bases align to TRBD1. The CDR3 has 12 residues. The germline V gene has CDR1 SEHNR and CDR2 FQNEAQ (reference sequence). J lost 8 bases, V lost 4 bases, and 3 bases had no gene match. The entire variable domain, with the rest obtained from reference TRBV7-9 and TRBJ1-1, is as follows: DTGVSQNPRHKITKRGQNVTFRCDPISEHNRLYWYRQTLGQGPEFLTYFQNEAQLEKSRLLSDRFSAERPKGSFSTLEIQRTEQGDSAMYLCASSSGGWEAFFGQGTRLTVV.

This chain uses TRBV19 with TRBJ1-2, with 9 bases lining up with TRBD1. V was pared by 4 bases and J by 6 bases, with 9 bases of the junction left unmatched. Germline V gives CDR1 LNHDA, CDR2 SQIVND (reference sequence). This CDR3 contains 15 residues. CDR3 in DNA: TGTGCCAGTAGTAAATCCCCGGGGACAGGGCATGGCTACACCTTC. Its protein product is CASSKSPGTGHGYTF.

Judged by abundance, this clonotype is medium-sized (0.01 to 0.1%). One junction end does not reproduce the germline sequence, and a read error may be involved. The J gene is TRBJ1-2, the V gene TRBV2; the D is unclear. CDR3 length: 13 amino acids. CDR1 is SNHLY, CDR2 FYNNEI, per germline. This CDR3 is CASREDGRRGYTF. CDR3 in DNA: TGTGCCAGCAGAGAAGATGGGAGGAGGGGCTACACCTTC.

V and J are TRBV10-1 and TRBJ2-7; 9 nucleotides line up with TRBD1. After removal of 8 bases from V and 6 bases from J, the junction contained 14 bases not matched to a gene. The CDR3 totals 15 residues. The V gene's germline CDR1 is WNHNN and CDR2 SYGVQD (reference sequence). CDR3 bases: TGCGCCAGCCGGGATGGGACAGGGCGTGCGGGCGAGCAGTACTTC. Translated: CASRDGTGRAGEQYF.

J is TRBJ2-7 and V is TRBV7-8; possible D gene TRBD2, 5 bases. CDR1 SGHVS and CDR2 FQNEAQ come from the germline V gene. V dropped 7 bases and J dropped 0 bases, with 13 bases sitting between them. The CDR3 sequence is 14 residues long. CDR3 amino acids: CASNVGLDSYEQYF. The CDR3 DNA reads TGTGCCAGCAACGTTGGACTCGACTCCTACGAGCAGTACTTC.

The CDR3 here is CSFTSWGTDTQYF. The CDR3 DNA reads TGCAGTTTCACTAGTTGGGGCACAGATACGCAGTATTTT. The chain recombines TRBV20-1 with TRBJ2-3, with D possibly being TRBD2 (5 bases). V lost 8 bases to trimming and J lost 1 base, with 13 bases between them. CDR1 is DFQATT, CDR2 SNEGSKA, per germline (reference sequence). This CDR3 has 13 amino acids.

The rearrangement joins TRBV24-1 to TRBJ2-1; D gene ambiguous. This CDR3 is built from 12 residues. Germline V gene data show CDR1 as KGHDR and CDR2 as SFDVKD. V lost 7 bases to trimming and J lost 6 bases, with 9 bases between them. CDR3 protein: CATRGLGNEQFF. The DNA for the CDR3 is TGTGCCACCAGGGGTCTTGGCAATGAGCAGTTCTTC.

The chain links TRBV6-1 to TRBJ1-1; perhaps TRBD1 as D (5 bases). Germline CDR1 is MNHNS and CDR2 is SASEGT. V lost 0 bases to trimming and J lost 8 bases, with 10 bases between them. This CDR3 has 13 residues. CDR3 loop: CASSEAHGGEAFF. CDR3 DNA: TGTGCCAGCAGTGAAGCGCACGGGGGAGAAGCTTTCTTT.

This chain joins TRBV2 and TRBJ2-1, with 10 bases aligning to TRBD2. Per germline, CDR1 SNHLY and CDR2 FYNNEI. The CDR3 totals 16 residues. The trim removed 7 bases at V and 0 bases at J, leaving 6 bases unmatched. The CDR3 region has the DNA TGTGCCAGCACCTACGGACTAGCGGTCTCCTACAATGAGCAGTTCTTC. It is translated as CASTYGLAVSYNEQFF. The full variable domain, completed using reference TRBV2 and TRBJ2-1, is EPEVTQTPSHQVTQMGQEVILRCVPISNHLYFYWYRQILGQKVEFLVSFYNNEISEKSEIFDDQFSVERPDGSNFTLKIRSTKLEDSAMYFCASTYGLAVSYNEQFFGPGTRLTVL.

The chain is built from TRBV7-3 and TRBJ2-3; the D is unclear. V lost 0 bases and J 5 bases, leaving 3 bases between the germline ends. CDR1 is SGHTA, CDR2 FQGTGA, per germline. The CDR3 is 12 residues long. For the CDR3, the DNA is TGTGCCAGCAGCTTAACAGGAGATACGCAGTATTTT. Its protein is CASSLTGDTQYF.

This clonotype was recorded only once. The chain joins TRBV3-1 to TRBJ2-7; D may be TRBD1 (6 bases). Germline CDR1 is LGHDT and CDR2 is YNNKEL (reference sequence). The CDR3 loop spans 11 amino acids. V lost 4 bases and J lost 10, with 11 bases in between. CDR3 DNA sequence: TGTGCCAGCAGCCCCGAGGACAGTCAGTACTTC. It is translated as CASSPEDSQYF.

J is TRBJ1-2 and V is TRBV20-1; a possible D gene is TRBD1 (6 bases). V was cut by 7 bases and J by 7 bases, with 16 bases left in between. Germline CDR1 is DFQATT and CDR2 is SNEGSKA (reference sequence). The CDR3 length is 12 residues. The CDR3 DNA follows: TGCAGTGTTTGGATGGGGGCGTCTGGCTACACCTTC. Translation gives CSVWMGASGYTF.

The rearrangement links TRBV25-1 to TRBJ1-2, with D unresolved. V gave up 4 bases and J gave up 5 bases, with 11 bases separating them. Per germline, CDR1 MGHDK and CDR2 SYGVNS. This CDR3 comprises 13 residues. CDR3 region: CASSAPFAYGYTF. DNA for the CDR3: TGTGCCAGCAGTGCCCCGTTCGCTTATGGCTACACCTTC.

This clonotype is medium-sized by share. J is TRBJ1-1 and V is TRBV12-3 or TRBV12-4; weak D call: TRBD1 (5 bases). This CDR3 has 14 amino acids. Trimming took off 7 bases at V and 1 base at J, with 13 bases between the two ends. Here the CDR3 reads CASTDDRPNTEAFF. The CDR3, as DNA: TGTGCCAGCACCGACGACAGACCGAACACTGAAGCTTTCTTT.

This chain uses TRBV29-1 with TRBJ1-1; D may be TRBD1 (5 bases). Between the trimmed V and J ends, which lost 5 bases and 3 bases, there was a span of 13 bases. CDR1 is SQVTM, CDR2 ANQGSEA, per germline. The CDR3 runs 13 residues. In nucleotides, the CDR3 is TGCAGCGTTTCAAAGGGGCGCGACACTGAAGCTTTCTTT. Protein sequence: CSVSKGRDTEAFF.

V gene TRBV7-6 combines with J gene TRBJ1-2; D is undetermined. This CDR3 contains 13 residues. Between the trimmed V and J ends, which lost 2 bases and 8 bases, there was a span of 12 bases. Germline V CDR1 and CDR2: SGHVS, FNYEAQ. The DNA of the CDR3 is TGTGCCAGCAGCTTATCCGGAGCCCAGGGCTACACCTTC. Its protein product is CASSLSGAQGYTF.

The rearrangement joins TRBV7-2 to TRBJ1-1, with 8 bases fitting TRBD1. Germline loops: CDR1 SGHTA, CDR2 FQGNSA. The CDR3 is made up of 13 amino acids. J lost 8 bases, V lost 1 base, and 3 bases had no gene match. The CDR3 here is CASSLGGQGEAFF. The CDR3 nucleotides are TGTGCCAGCAGCTTAGGAGGACAGGGAGAAGCTTTCTTT.

This chain joins TRBV20-1 and TRBJ1-1; D not resolved. Trimming stripped 6 bases from V and 6 bases from J, with 14 bases between. CDR1 DFQATT and CDR2 SNEGSKA come from the germline V gene (reference sequence). The CDR3 is 12 residues long. This CDR3 is CSATLRSPEAFF. DNA of the CDR3: TGCAGTGCCACACTAAGGAGCCCTGAAGCTTTCTTT.